The following is a TCR beta chain sequence with its context. Its antigen is unidentified. The PCR ran on 60 Vbeta and 13 Jbeta primers. Assay: immunoSEQ multiplex PCR; the TCRdb copy retains only in-frame clones and omits some. The listing contains some 150,000 clones. Although they were nominally healthy when sampled, donors likely had unrecorded immune exposures. This sample is drawn from a study of cytomegalovirus exposure and HLA in healthy donors. Study observations and caveats: TCR association rates varied by HLA locus in a later analysis, with DRB1 highest and HLA-C lowest. TCR beta chain V- and J-gene trimming was linked, in a later analysis, to a missense variant in DCLRE1C.

Germline values: CDR1 DFQATT, CDR2 SNEGSKA (reference sequence). The V gene lost 3 bases and the J gene lost 6 bases, with 7 bases spanning the gap. The CDR3 is 11 amino acids. The chain combines TRBV20-1 with TRBJ2-3; D not certain. Sequenced sample: PBMCs. This TCR was recovered from a woman under 30 in good health and CMV-seronegative. CDR3 in amino acids: CSASDWDTQYF. DNA for the CDR3: TGCAGTGCTAGTGACTGGGATACGCAGTATTTT.